Below, 27 T cell receptor beta chains from the same sample are listed, as sequenced in a study of beta chain features in type 1 diabetes. These TCRs' antigens remain unknown. Every isolated RNA sample was fully reverse transcribed, so sequencing captured expressed TCRB transcripts. Generated by immunoSEQ multiplex PCR, the TCRdb table keeps only in-frame clones and is missing some. The sample records 140,000 to 150,000 clones, about 13% being singletons. Notes on the study in general: Significant though moderate, a shortening of TCRB CDR3s appeared in all four CD4+ subsets of Type 1 diabetes patients.

Sequencing was performed on central memory CD4+ T cells from blood. Every receptor here comes from a man aged 18 to 30 with type 1 diabetes.

This clone was seen a handful of times. This chain connects TRBV7-9 to TRBJ2-1; TRBD1 matches 10 bases. The germline V gene has CDR1 SEHNR and CDR2 FQNEAQ (reference sequence). Trimming at V came to 5 bases and at J to 8 bases, leaving 9 bases not matched to a gene. The CDR3 spans 15 residues. The CDR3 sequence is CASSPPGTGADEQFF. Written as DNA, the CDR3 is TGTGCCAGCAGCCCCCCCGGGACAGGGGCGGATGAGCAGTTCTTC.

The sample holds a few counts of this clone. The chain is built from TRBV14 and TRBJ2-5; unclear D gene. V lost 0 bases and J lost 5, with 13 bases in between. The CDR3 contains 15 residues. Germline CDR1 reads SGHDN; CDR2 reads FVKESK. The CDR3 loop is CASSQDRVSRETQYF. The CDR3 nucleotides read TGTGCCAGCAGCCAAGATCGGGTATCGAGGGAGACCCAGTACTTC.

There are a few counts of this clone. DNA of the CDR3: TGTGCCAGCAGTTTCAGGGCAGAGGGGGCTGAAGCTTTCTTT. This sequence encodes CASSFRAEGAEAFF. V usage is TRBV6-6 and J usage is TRBJ1-1, with a weak D call TRBD1 (6 bases). This CDR3 comprises 14 residues. Trimming took 4 bases from V and 6 from J, leaving 15 bases between them. The germline V gene encodes CDR1 MNHNY and CDR2 SVGAGI (reference sequence).

The V gene is TRBV25-1, the J gene TRBJ2-7; maybe TRBD1 (5 bases). The germline V gene encodes CDR1 MGHDK and CDR2 SYGVNS. The CDR3 covers 15 residues. The V end lost 2 bases, the J end lost 2 bases, and 13 bases lay between the germline ends. CDR3 protein: CASSEDGAGPYEQYF. In DNA form, the CDR3 reads TGTGCCAGCAGTGAAGATGGGGCAGGGCCCTACGAGCAGTACTTC.

The chain has TRBV18 and TRBJ1-2, with D possibly being TRBD1 (6 bases). Germline assignment: CDR1 KGHSH and CDR2 LQKENI. V lost 3 bases and J lost 6, with 11 bases in between. The CDR3 spans 13 residues. In DNA, the CDR3 is TGTGCCAGCTCACCGGGGGGCTGGGATGGCTACACCTTC. It is translated as CASSPGGWDGYTF.

This clone appeared a few times. The genes are TRBV5-1 and TRBJ2-5; unclear D gene. Between the trimmed V and J ends, which lost 7 bases and 1 base, there was a span of 14 bases. Per germline, CDR1 SGHRS and CDR2 YFSETQ. CDR3 size: 14 residues. CDR3 residues: CASSSSQSQETQYF. As DNA, the CDR3 is TGCGCCAGCTCCTCCAGCCAGAGCCAAGAGACCCAGTACTTC.

This clone was observed a handful of times. For the CDR3, the DNA is TGCAGCGTTGAAGGCCAGGGGGCCACTGAAGCTTTCTTT. Translating gives CSVEGQGATEAFF. This chain uses TRBV29-1 with TRBJ1-1; the match to TRBD1 covers 8 bases. The CDR3 extends over 13 amino acids. Losses at the gene ends were 1 base for V and 4 bases for J; bases not matched to a gene: 2. Germline V gene sequence: CDR1 SQVTM, CDR2 ANQGSEA.

The J gene is TRBJ1-4, the V gene TRBV28; possible D gene TRBD1, 5 bases. V shed 3 bases and J shed 8 bases, with 16 bases lying between them. Germline values: CDR1 MDHEN, CDR2 SYDVKM. The CDR3 is 15 residues long. Here the CDR3 DNA reads TGTGCCAGCAGTTTGAGTGTACCGGGGGAGGAAAAACTGTTTTTT. It codes for CASSLSVPGEEKLFF.

The chain combines TRBV11-2 with TRBJ2-1; 9 nucleotides agree with TRBD2. The CDR3 covers 16 residues. Germline CDR1 and CDR2: SGHAT and FQNNGV. After removal of 2 bases from V and 4 bases from J, the junction contained 6 bases not matched to a gene. CDR3 protein: CASSLLAGAMYNEQFF. The DNA of the CDR3 is TGTGCCAGCAGCTTATTAGCGGGGGCCATGTACAATGAGCAGTTCTTC.

This sequence joins TRBV11-2 and TRBJ2-2; D is tentatively TRBD1 or TRBD2 (5 bases each). Looked up from germline, CDR1 is SGHAT and CDR2 is FQNNGV. The CDR3 loop spans 14 amino acids. The V end was cut by 9 bases, the J end by 2 bases, with 13 bases between. CDR3 bases: TGTGCCAGTAGAGGGGATTTTAACACCGGGGAGCTGTTTTTT. Translating gives CASRGDFNTGELFF.

This clone was detected only a few times. The rearrangement joins TRBV30 to TRBJ1-2; weak D call: TRBD1 (5 bases). CDR3 length equals 13 residues. The V end lost 0 bases, the J end lost 8 bases, and 13 bases lay between the germline ends. Germline V CDR1 and CDR2: GTSNPN, SVGIG (reference sequence). The CDR3 region is CAWSVFGASGYTF. CDR3 DNA: TGTGCCTGGAGTGTATTCGGGGCCTCCGGCTACACCTTC.

This clone has at least ten counts. The genes are TRBV29-1 and TRBJ1-1, with D perhaps matching TRBD1 (5 bases). Trimming left V 6 bases short and J 7 bases short, with 18 bases between. Per germline, CDR1 SQVTM and CDR2 ANQGSEA. The CDR3 contains 13 residues. CDR3 coding DNA: TGCAGCGTGGAGGGACGCCTTAACTTTGAAGCTTTCTTT. Its protein product is CSVEGRLNFEAFF.

CDR3 sequence reads: CASSEAAQRGGGIQYF. CDR3 nucleotides: TGTGCCAGCAGTGAAGCGGCCCAGCGGGGGGGAGGGATTCAGTACTTC. The J gene is TRBJ2-4, the V gene TRBV6-1, with 10 bases identical to TRBD2. V gave up 0 bases and J gave up 10 bases; unmatched junction bases: 9. The CDR3 totals 16 residues. Germline CDR1 and CDR2: MNHNS and SASEGT.

The chain combines TRBV7-9 with TRBJ2-1, with 7 bases identical to TRBD2. CDR3 size: 16 residues. V shed 5 bases and J 4 bases; nucleotides not matched to a gene: 11. The germline CDR1 and CDR2 sequences are SEHNR and FQNEAQ (reference sequence). The CDR3 sequence is CASSQDQSGAYNEQFF. CDR3 nucleotides: TGTGCCAGCAGCCAAGATCAAAGCGGGGCTTACAATGAGCAGTTCTTC.

This clone has just a few counts. This rearrangement joins TRBV2 to TRBJ2-1, with D uncertain. V was pared by 1 base and J by 14 bases, with 9 bases between. Germline lookup yields CDR1 SNHLY and CDR2 FYNNEI. The CDR3 runs to 11 residues. The CDR3 is CASSEGLTEFF. DNA of the CDR3: TGTGCCAGCAGTGAAGGGCTAACGGAGTTCTTC.

The chain combines TRBV27 with TRBJ2-7, with TRBD1 identical over 7 bases. The V gene end was trimmed by 5 bases and the J gene end by 3 bases; junction bases not matched to a gene: 10. The germline CDR1 and CDR2 sequences are MNHEY and SMNVEV (reference sequence). The CDR3 runs to 15 residues. The CDR3 DNA reads as TGTGCCAGCAGTCCGTTCCGGGACAGAGACTACGAGCAGTACTTC. It encodes CASSPFRDRDYEQYF.

The chain joins TRBV11-3 to TRBJ2-7, with 8 bases lining up with TRBD1. V shed 2 bases, J shed 2 bases, and the junction held 5 bases outside the gene matches. The CDR3 is 15 residues long. In germline, CDR1 is SGHNT, CDR2 YENEEA. The CDR3 DNA reads TGTGCCAGCAGCTTACAGGGGGCACCAGCCTACGAGCAGTACTTC. It is translated as CASSLQGAPAYEQYF.

As for this clone: The same CDR3 arises from other DNA sequences in this sample as well. The chain joins TRBV30 to TRBJ1-2; 9 positions match TRBD1. Germline loops: CDR1 GTSNPN, CDR2 SVGIG (reference sequence). The trim removed 3 bases at V and 5 bases at J, leaving 4 bases unmatched. The CDR3 totals 13 residues. The CDR3 here is CAWRGQGVYGYTF. CDR3 DNA sequence: TGTGCCTGGAGGGGACAGGGCGTGTATGGCTACACCTTC.

This clone occurred a few times. The chain employs TRBV5-6 and TRBJ1-1; D is possibly TRBD1 (6 bases). V dropped 3 bases and J dropped 0 bases, with 12 bases sitting between them. The CDR3 is made up of 15 amino acids. Germline V lookup: CDR1 SGHDT, CDR2 YYEEEE. The CDR3 coding sequence is TGTGCCAGCAGCTCCCTAGGACAGATGAACACTGAAGCTTTCTTT. Translated, it gives CASSSLGQMNTEAFF.

This clone was seen only a few times. The gene calls are TRBV21-1 and TRBJ2-1; TRBD2 is taken as the D call from the table, unchecked against the DNA. TRBV21-1 represents a pseudogene. There are 15 residues in the CDR3. Here the CDR3 reads CASRNRGGSYNEQFF. CDR3 DNA: TGTGCCAGCAGAAATAGGGGAGGGTCCTACAATGAGCAGTTCTTC.

The V gene is TRBV7-6, the J gene TRBJ1-3; D is unclear. The germline V and J ends were trimmed by 5 bases and 4 bases, with 12 bases remaining between them. The V gene's germline CDR1 is SGHVS and CDR2 FNYEAQ. The CDR3 sequence is 14 residues long. CDR3 residues: CASSVGPRGNTIYF. The CDR3 bases are TGTGCCAGCAGCGTCGGACCTCGCGGAAACACCATATATTTT.

This chain connects TRBV30 to TRBJ2-3; 12 nucleotides line up with TRBD2. Germline CDR1 and CDR2: GTSNPN and SVGIG (reference sequence). This CDR3 spans 14 amino acids. With 3 bases clipped from V and 6 bases from J, the junction kept 4 bases outside the gene matches. CDR3 region: CAWRKTSGGDTQYF. DNA for the CDR3: TGTGCCTGGAGAAAAACTAGCGGGGGGGATACGCAGTATTTT.

The chain is built from TRBV5-1 and TRBJ2-7; TRBD2 agrees at 7 bases. The germline V gene has CDR1 SGHRS and CDR2 YFSETQ. The V and J ends lost 4 bases and 6 bases, in that order; junction bases with no gene match: 4. The CDR3 consists of 12 residues. DNA for the CDR3: TGCGCCAGCAGCCTACAGCGGGGCGAGCAGTACTTC. Translated, it gives CASSLQRGEQYF.

Worth noting for this clone: This likely stems from a read error, as it lies one base from a far larger clone. J is TRBJ2-2 and V is TRBV9, with D maybe TRBD2 (7 bases). CDR1 and CDR2 (germline): SGDLS, YYNGEE. The V end lost 0 bases, the J end lost 12 bases, and 12 bases lay between the germline ends. This CDR3 is built from 13 residues. The CDR3 spells CASSVEGGGKLFF. CDR3 nucleotide sequence: TGTGCCAGCAGCGTAGAGGGGGGAGGGAAGCTGTTTTTT.

The gene calls are TRBV27 and TRBJ1-3; D is ambiguous. Germline loops: CDR1 MNHEY, CDR2 SMNVEV (reference sequence). The CDR3 runs to 13 residues. V was pared by 5 bases and J by 0 bases, with 5 bases between. CDR3 in DNA: TGTGCCAGCAGTACGGGCTCTGGAAACACCATATATTTT. The encoded protein is CASSTGSGNTIYF.

The V and J genes are TRBV5-1 and TRBJ1-5; D is uncertain. The CDR3 has 14 residues. Trimming took 1 base from V and 9 from J, leaving 14 bases between them. Germline assignment: CDR1 SGHRS and CDR2 YFSETQ. In DNA form, the CDR3 reads TGCGCCAGCAGCTTGCGGTCGTCCGGCGGGCCCCAGCATTTT. The encoded protein is CASSLRSSGGPQHF.

This clone was detected a few times. V and J are TRBV5-4 and TRBJ2-2, with unresolved D. The CDR3 is 14 amino acids. Trimming removed 0 bases from V and 3 bases from J, with 6 bases in between. Per the germline V gene, CDR1 is SGHNT and CDR2 is YYREEE (reference sequence). In DNA form, the CDR3 reads TGTGCCAGCAGCTTGGAAGGGTACACCGGGGAGCTGTTTTTT. Translation gives CASSLEGYTGELFF.